This TCR beta chain stems from a study of blood T cell repertoires in COVID-19. The CDR3 consists of 18 residues. The J segment lost 2 bases and the V segment lost 0 bases, leaving 8 bases of the junction unmatched. CDR1 and CDR2 from the germline V gene are SGDLS and YYNGEE. Participants spanned ages about 18 to 100 years and resided in about two dozen US areas. As originally analysed: Reference gene primer amplification yielded estimated nucleated cell counts. Repertoires were generated with immunoSEQ multiplex PCR, while TCRdb's copy carries only in-frame clones and drops some. That table furnishes V, J and clone size, whereas the DNA furnished D and trimming. The repertoire consists of 200,000 to 250,000 clones, with 70% to 90% occurring once and the leading ten covering about 9%. This clone has a count of ten or more.

This chain connects TRBV9 to TRBJ2-3; 11 bases are shared with TRBD1. The sequenced sample consisted of PBMCs or T cells enriched from blood (not recorded which). This clonotype was obtained from a man aged 35-49 years who had recovered from COVID-19. For the CDR3, the DNA is TGTGCCAGCAGCGTAGGTGGACAGGGGGCTCGCTCCACAGATACGCAGTATTTT. Its protein product is CASSVGGQGARSTDTQYF.